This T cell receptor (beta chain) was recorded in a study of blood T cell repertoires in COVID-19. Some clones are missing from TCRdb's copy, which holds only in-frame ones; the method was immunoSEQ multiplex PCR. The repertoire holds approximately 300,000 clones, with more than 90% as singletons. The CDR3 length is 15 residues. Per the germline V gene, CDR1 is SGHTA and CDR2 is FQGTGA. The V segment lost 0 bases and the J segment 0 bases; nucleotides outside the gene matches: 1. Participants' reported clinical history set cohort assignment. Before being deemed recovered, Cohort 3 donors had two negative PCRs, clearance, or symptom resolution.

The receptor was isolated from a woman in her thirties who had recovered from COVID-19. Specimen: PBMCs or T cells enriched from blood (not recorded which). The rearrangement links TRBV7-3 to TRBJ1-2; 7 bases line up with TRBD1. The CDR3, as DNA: TGTGCCAGCAGCTTAACGGGGACAGCTAACTATGGCTACACCTTC. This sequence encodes CASSLTGTANYGYTF.